A single sample gave rise to the 16 T cell receptor beta chains below, sequenced in a study of T cell responses to AZD1222 COVID-19 vaccine. The table came from immunoSEQ multiplex PCR; TCRdb's copy has only in-frame clones and leaves some out. This table holds tens of thousands of clones, approximately 90% found once. Sample: peripheral blood, taken on day 0 of AZD1222 vaccination. Receptors were obtained from an adult in good health.

This chain uses TRBV7-9 with TRBJ1-5; TRBD1 is a possible D gene (5 bases). The CDR3 totals 14 residues. Germline CDR1 SEHNR, CDR2 FQNEAQ (reference sequence). The V and J ends lost 3 bases and 2 bases respectively, with 8 bases between them. The CDR3 spells CASSLVGGNQPQHF. The CDR3 nucleotides read TGTGCCAGCAGCTTGGTGGGGGGCAATCAGCCCCAGCATTTT.

The chain combines TRBV5-1 with TRBJ2-7; the D is unclear. V lost 0 bases to trimming and J lost 2 bases, with 9 bases between them. CDR1 is SGHRS and CDR2 is YFSETQ in the germline V gene. This CDR3 contains 14 residues. The CDR3 sequence: CASSLESSTYEQYF. CDR3 DNA: TGCGCCAGCAGCTTGGAGAGTTCCACCTACGAGCAGTACTTC.

The chain combines TRBV6-2 or TRBV6-3 with TRBJ1-5; 8 bases are shared with TRBD1. Germline CDR1 reads MNHEY; CDR2 reads SVGEGT. The trim removed 4 bases at V and 5 bases at J, leaving 10 bases unmatched. This CDR3 is 16 amino acids long. CDR3 DNA sequence: TGTGCCAGCAGTTTCCCCCAGGGGGCGGTTTATCAGCCCCAGCATTTT. Its protein is CASSFPQGAVYQPQHF.

This clone was counted a few times. The V call is TRBV5-5, the J call TRBJ2-7; unclear D gene. This CDR3 region has 12 residues. CDR1 and CDR2 from the germline V gene are SGHKS and YYEKEE (reference sequence). V lost 4 bases, J lost 3 bases, and 8 bases lay in between. The CDR3 loop reads CASSPRLYEQYF. CDR3 in DNA: TGTGCCAGCAGCCCCCGCCTCTACGAGCAGTACTTC.

The V gene is TRBV10-3, the J gene TRBJ1-6, with D perhaps TRBD1 (6 bases). The ends were cut back, 2 bases at V and 7 bases at J, with 15 bases in the middle. Germline lookup yields CDR1 ENHRY and CDR2 SYGVKD. The CDR3 consists of 16 residues. The CDR3 DNA reads as TGTGCCATCAGTGAGCCACAGGGTTTGGGGAATTCACCCCTCCACTTT. Translation gives CAISEPQGLGNSPLHF.

This chain links TRBV7-6 with TRBJ2-3, with 8 bases lining up with TRBD2. Germline loops: CDR1 SGHVS, CDR2 FNYEAQ. CDR3 length: 14 amino acids. The J segment lost 4 bases and the V segment lost 3 bases, leaving 3 bases of the junction unmatched. In DNA form, the CDR3 reads TGTGCCAGCAGCTTGACTAGCGCGGCAGATACGCAGTATTTT. This sequence encodes CASSLTSAADTQYF.

The genes are TRBV5-1 and TRBJ1-2, with TRBD1 identical over 11 bases. V dropped 4 bases and J dropped 5; count of bases not matched to a gene: 4. Germline V gene data show CDR1 as SGHRS and CDR2 as YFSETQ. The CDR3 contains 14 residues. In nucleotides, the CDR3 is TGCGCCAGCAGCACTTGGGACAGGGGGTATGGCTACACCTTC. Its translation: CASSTWDRGYGYTF.

V gene TRBV10-3 combines with J gene TRBJ2-2; 10 bases match TRBD1. The ends lost 6 bases at V and 6 bases at J; junction bases unmatched: 4. The CDR3 is 14 residues long. The germline CDR1 and CDR2 sequences are ENHRY and SYGVKD. The CDR3 DNA reads TGTGCCATCAGGCCGGGACAGGGGCCCGGGGAGCTGTTTTTT. Its translation is CAIRPGQGPGELFF.

The rearrangement uses TRBV29-1 and TRBJ2-7, with D perhaps being TRBD1 or TRBD2 (5 bases each). Germline V lookup: CDR1 SQVTM, CDR2 ANQGSEA. The CDR3 has 12 amino acids. The V gene lost 3 bases and the J gene lost 2 bases, with 8 bases spanning the gap. The CDR3 region is CSVERGAYEQYF. Here the CDR3 DNA reads TGCAGCGTTGAGAGGGGAGCCTACGAGCAGTACTTC.

The chain joins TRBV7-3 to TRBJ2-1, with 8 bases identical to TRBD1. The germline V gene has CDR1 SGHTA and CDR2 FQGTGA. V lost 5 bases to trimming and J lost 3 bases; unmatched junction nucleotides: 3. The CDR3 is made up of 14 amino acids. The CDR3 is CASSQGQDYNEQFF. In nucleotides, the CDR3 is TGTGCCAGCAGCCAGGGACAGGACTACAATGAGCAGTTCTTC.

The V call is TRBV6-2 or TRBV6-3, the J call TRBJ2-7; 10 bases match TRBD2. The CDR3 extends over 15 amino acids. CDR1 MNHEY and CDR2 SVGEGT come from the germline V gene. Unmatched junction bases numbered 4, after V lost 3 bases and J lost 2 bases. The CDR3 is CASSYLLAGAYEQYF. DNA for the CDR3: TGTGCCAGCAGTTATCTCCTAGCGGGGGCCTACGAGCAGTACTTC.

The V gene is TRBV7-8, the J gene TRBJ2-3; maybe TRBD2 (6 bases). The CDR3 is 12 residues long. V was pared by 5 bases and J by 5 bases, with 8 bases between. From germline, CDR1 is SGHVS and CDR2 FQNEAQ. CDR3 residues: CASSREIDTQYF. The CDR3 nucleotides are TGTGCCAGCAGCCGGGAGATAGATACGCAGTATTTT.

The chain employs TRBV19 and TRBJ2-7; the match to TRBD1 covers 8 bases. Trimming cost V 1 base and J 3 bases; bases outside gene matches: 2. This CDR3 comprises 14 residues. Germline V lookup: CDR1 LNHDA, CDR2 SQIVND (reference sequence). The CDR3 region is CASSIAQGGYEQYF. In DNA form, the CDR3 reads TGTGCCAGTAGTATAGCACAGGGGGGCTACGAGCAGTACTTC.

In this sample, this clone turned up a few times. The CDR3: CASRSGRGHGNQPQHF. In DNA, the CDR3 is TGTGCCAGCAGATCGGGTAGGGGCCACGGCAATCAGCCCCAGCATTTT. This chain joins TRBV28 and TRBJ1-5; D is perhaps TRBD1 (5 bases). Trimming removed 6 bases from V and 2 bases from J, with 17 bases in between. Germline loops: CDR1 MDHEN, CDR2 SYDVKM. CDR3 size: 16 residues.

The V gene is TRBV27, the J gene TRBJ2-1; TRBD2 agrees at 7 bases. CDR3 length: 15 residues. Unmatched junction bases numbered 3, after V lost 0 bases and J lost 4 bases. The germline V gene encodes CDR1 MNHEY and CDR2 SMNVEV (reference sequence). The CDR3 protein is CASSLSGTTYNEQFF. CDR3 in DNA: TGTGCCAGCAGTTTATCCGGGACTACGTACAATGAGCAGTTCTTC.

V usage is TRBV4-2 and J usage is TRBJ2-2; no reliable D call. This CDR3 spans 11 amino acids. Trimming removed 2 bases at V and 7 bases at J, with 2 bases between. Germline CDR1 reads LGHNA; CDR2 reads YNFKEQ. The CDR3 bases are TGTGCCAGCAGCCAACTCGGGGAGCTGTTTTTT. This translates into CASSQLGELFF.